Below are 25 T cell receptor beta chains sequenced from a single sample in a study of blood T cells in healthy people across ages. Primers used in a second PCR of about 6 to 11 cycles were a sample-barcoded 5' primer and a J-beta primer mix. A single record per CDR3 protein comes from TCRdb applying MiXCR to the 5' RACE reads. The top ten clones hold about 2.1% of a sample with under 2,000,000 distinct CDR3 sequences, roughly 49% of them seen once. Sequenced material: blood. These receptors originate from a woman aged 40-49 years in good health.

The chain has TRBV16 and TRBJ1-6; TRBD1 aligns across 8 bases. This CDR3 has 16 residues. The V gene end was trimmed by 2 bases and the J gene end by 6 bases; junction bases not matched to a gene: 6. CDR1 and CDR2 from the germline V gene are KGHSY and FQNENV. CDR3 sequence reads: CASSQTDRGGNSPLHF. The CDR3 DNA reads TGTGCCAGCAGCCAAACCGACAGGGGAGGTAATTCACCCCTCCACTTT.

Concerning this clonotype: It is unclear where the CDR3 begins or ends on the DNA, so no DNA is shown, and the CDR3 is as TCRdb lists it. The chain is built from TRBV7-9 and TRBJ2-3; the table's D gene call, TRBD2, was not cross checked with the DNA. The CDR3 region is 16 residues in length, termini included. Germline values: CDR1 SEHNR, CDR2 FQNEAQ (reference sequence). The CDR3 loop reads CASSSSTSGPTDTQYF.

This chain connects TRBV2 to TRBJ2-5; a possible D gene is TRBD1 (6 bases). This CDR3 region has 15 residues. The germline V gene encodes CDR1 SNHLY and CDR2 FYNNEI. Trimming took off 6 bases at V and 2 bases at J, with 16 bases between the two ends. The CDR3 loop reads CASRTQGQRQETQYF. For the CDR3, the DNA is TGTGCCAGCAGGACACAGGGTCAGCGACAAGAGACCCAGTACTTC.

The chain is built from TRBV28 and TRBJ2-3; TRBD1 might be the D (6 bases). The germline CDR1 and CDR2 sequences are MDHEN and SYDVKM. V was pared by 9 bases and J by 2 bases, with 12 bases between. The CDR3 length is 13 residues. The CDR3 nucleotides are TGTGCCAGTACAGGGCCGAACACAGATACGCAGTATTTT. Its protein is CASTGPNTDTQYF.

The chain has TRBV4-3 and TRBJ1-5; no clear D gene. Deletions cut 0 bases from V and 4 bases from J, with 13 bases between. The CDR3 has 16 residues. Germline V gene data show CDR1 as LGHNA and CDR2 as YSLEER. The CDR3 spells CASSQDRDTSNQPQHF. The CDR3 bases are TGCGCCAGCAGCCAAGACCGAGACACGTCTAATCAGCCCCAGCATTTT.

This chain joins TRBV5-1 and TRBJ2-3, with 14 positions matching TRBD2. The germline V gene has CDR1 SGHRS and CDR2 YFSETQ. The CDR3 is 18 amino acids. V trimming: 3 bases; J trimming: 1 base; junction bases outside the gene matches: 7. In DNA, the CDR3 is TGCGCCAGCAGCTCGACTAGCGGGGGGGCCCTTGGCACAGATACGCAGTATTTT. This codes for CASSSTSGGALGTDTQYF.

Here the CDR3 reads CASSQLGATGTGANVLTF. The CDR3 DNA reads as TGCGCCAGCAGCCAACTCGGGGCGACAGGGACTGGGGCCAACGTCCTGACTTTC. V gene TRBV4-3 combines with J gene TRBJ2-6; TRBD1 aligns across 7 bases. Unmatched junction bases numbered 9, after V lost 2 bases and J lost 2 bases. Looked up from germline, CDR1 is LGHNA and CDR2 is YSLEER. The CDR3 covers 18 residues.

The J gene is TRBJ2-3, the V gene TRBV29-1, with TRBD2 matching 10 bases. The V and J ends lost 7 bases and 2 bases, in that order; junction bases with no gene match: 6. CDR1 is SQVTM, CDR2 ANQGSEA, per germline. This CDR3 is built from 14 residues. The CDR3, as DNA: TGCAGCGCTCATCTAGCGGGGGTCACAGATACGCAGTATTTT. Translated: CSAHLAGVTDTQYF.

CDR3 loop: CASSYAQSEQFF. The CDR3 DNA reads as TGTGCCAGCAGTTACGCCCAGTCTGAGCAGTTCTTC. The chain recombines TRBV6-6 with TRBJ2-1; D is unresolved. Trimming shortened V by 2 bases and J by 9 bases, and 8 bases separated the two germline ends. The CDR3 runs to 12 residues. Looked up from germline, CDR1 is MNHNY and CDR2 is SVGAGI (reference sequence).

The rearrangement links TRBV29-1 to TRBJ1-2; D uncertain. V was pared by 4 bases and J by 0 bases, with 6 bases between. CDR1 and CDR2 from the germline V gene are SQVTM and ANQGSEA. The CDR3 extends over 12 amino acids. Here the CDR3 DNA reads TGCAGCGTTGCCAGAGCTAACTATGGCTACACCTTC. This gives the protein CSVARANYGYTF.

The CDR3 is CASSYFRVNGRETQYF. DNA of the CDR3: TGTGCCAGCAGTTACTTCCGAGTAAACGGGAGAGAGACCCAGTACTTC. The chain has TRBV6-5 and TRBJ2-5; weak D call: TRBD2 (6 bases). The V end lost 1 base, the J end lost 4 bases, and 16 bases lay between the germline ends. Germline lookup yields CDR1 MNHEY and CDR2 SVGAGI. The CDR3 covers 16 residues.

This chain uses TRBV2 with TRBJ1-2; 7 nucleotides line up with TRBD1. Germline V gives CDR1 SNHLY, CDR2 FYNNEI. V gave up 9 bases and J gave up 6 bases; unmatched junction bases: 13. CDR3 length: 14 residues. The CDR3 is CARGPNRGSNGYTF. CDR3 nucleotides: TGTGCCAGGGGGCCAAACAGGGGAAGTAATGGCTACACCTTC.

This clonotype has just a few counts. The V call is TRBV12-5, the J call TRBJ2-3, with TRBD2 matching over 14 bases. This CDR3 spans 17 amino acids. The germline CDR1 and CDR2 sequences are LGHNT and FRNRAP. With 7 bases clipped from V and 4 bases from J, the junction kept 10 bases outside the gene matches. The CDR3 coding sequence is TGTGCTAGTGTGATGACTAGCGGGGGGGCAAAGTCAGATACGCAGTATTTT. Its translation: CASVMTSGGAKSDTQYF. The variable domain in full, with the rest retrieved from reference TRBV12-5 and TRBJ2-3, is DARVTQTPRHKVTEMGQEVTMRCQPILGHNTVFWYRQTMMQGLELLAYFRNRAPLDDSGMPKDRFSAEMPDATLATLKIQPSEPRDSAVYFCASVMTSGGAKSDTQYFGPGTRLTVL.

The V call is TRBV20-1, the J call TRBJ1-6; D ambiguous. V was clipped by 2 bases and J by 7 bases, with 9 bases between them. The CDR3 loop spans 13 amino acids. Germline assignment: CDR1 DFQATT and CDR2 SNEGSKA (reference sequence). The CDR3 reads CSARPESNSPLHF. DNA for the CDR3: TGCAGTGCTAGACCCGAATCGAATTCACCCCTCCACTTT.

J is TRBJ2-5 and V is TRBV28; D is perhaps TRBD1 (6 bases). The V gene lost 8 bases and the J gene lost 2 bases, with 18 bases spanning the gap. From germline, CDR1 is MDHEN and CDR2 SYDVKM. The CDR3 contains 15 residues. CDR3 bases: TGTGCCAGCTACGGGACACTAGTTCAACAAGAGACCCAGTACTTC. The encoded protein is CASYGTLVQQETQYF.

A few counts support this clonotype. This rearrangement joins TRBV20-1 to TRBJ2-3; 8 bases fit TRBD2. The CDR3 covers 12 residues. Germline CDR1 is DFQATT and CDR2 is SNEGSKA (reference sequence). J gave up 12 bases and V 5 bases, and 10 bases lay outside the gene matches. As DNA, the CDR3 is TGCAGTGCTGTAAGACTAGCGCCGGCACAGTATTTT. Translated, it gives CSAVRLAPAQYF.

The V gene is TRBV4-1, the J gene TRBJ1-4; TRBD1 matches at 9 bases. The CDR3 extends over 14 amino acids. Germline loops: CDR1 MGHRA, CDR2 YSYEKL. The junction had 10 bases not matched to a gene; V was cut back by 11 bases and J by 6 bases. CDR3 sequence: CAGYSRDRDEKLFF. The CDR3 nucleotides are TGCGCCGGCTATTCCCGGGACAGGGATGAAAAACTGTTTTTT.

The chain combines TRBV7-6 with TRBJ2-1; the D gene could be TRBD1 or TRBD2 (5 bases each). This CDR3 has 20 amino acids. Trimming shortened V by 0 bases and J by 8 bases, and 29 bases separated the two germline ends. CDR1 SGHVS and CDR2 FNYEAQ come from the germline V gene. CDR3 DNA: TGTGCCAGCAGCTTAGCGGGGGTAGGCACCCCCTCCCCGACAAGAGATGAGCAGTTCTTC. Amino acids: CASSLAGVGTPSPTRDEQFF.

J is TRBJ1-1 and V is TRBV5-1; D is ambiguous. Germline values: CDR1 SGHRS, CDR2 YFSETQ. Trimming pared 4 bases from V and 1 base from J, leaving 8 bases between. CDR3 length: 13 amino acids. CDR3 sequence (DNA): TGCGCCAGCAGCGAATACACGAACACTGAAGCTTTCTTT. Amino acid sequence: CASSEYTNTEAFF. Drawing the rest from reference TRBV5-1 and TRBJ1-1, the complete variable domain is KAGVTQTPRYLIKTRGQQVTLSCSPISGHRSVSWYQQTPGQGLQFLFEYFSETQRNKGNFPGRFSGRQFSNSRSEMNVSTLELGDSALYLCASSEYTNTEAFFGQGTRLTVV.

The gene calls are TRBV2 and TRBJ2-3; D is unresolved. The CDR3 totals 14 residues. Germline-derived CDR1 and CDR2 are SNHLY and FYNNEI. Trimming stripped 4 bases from V and 4 bases from J, with 12 bases between. CDR3 sequence reads: CASSVTNSADTQYF. In DNA form, the CDR3 reads TGTGCCAGCAGTGTAACGAATTCGGCAGATACGCAGTATTTT.

The chain employs TRBV20-1 and TRBJ2-6; D gene uncertain. Germline loops: CDR1 DFQATT, CDR2 SNEGSKA (reference sequence). The length of the CDR3 is 14 residues. The V end was cut by 1 base, the J end by 0 bases, with 4 bases between. CDR3 sequence (DNA): TGCAGTGCTAGAGGGAGCTCTGGGGCCAACGTCCTGACTTTC. It codes for CSARGSSGANVLTF.

In its sample, this clonotype was seen a few times. The gene calls are TRBV2 and TRBJ1-2; D call uncertain. Trimming took 8 bases from V and 4 from J, leaving 11 bases between them. The CDR3 has 12 amino acids. Germline V gene sequence: CDR1 SNHLY, CDR2 FYNNEI. This CDR3 is CASLRDLYGYTF. CDR3 coding DNA: TGTGCCAGCCTAAGAGACCTCTATGGCTACACCTTC.

This clonotype occurred many times. This chain connects TRBV7-9 to TRBJ2-7; D remains unclear. The CDR3 covers 13 residues. Germline V lookup: CDR1 SEHNR, CDR2 FQNEAQ (reference sequence). Trimming took 6 bases from V and 1 from J, leaving 10 bases between them. Here the CDR3 DNA reads TGTGCCAGCAGTTTACCCCAGTCCTACGAGCAGTACTTC. Its protein product is CASSLPQSYEQYF.

This clonotype was counted many times. This chain links TRBV5-1 with TRBJ2-7; possible D gene TRBD1, 5 bases. Germline CDR1 SGHRS, CDR2 YFSETQ. The V and J ends lost 0 bases and 1 base respectively, with 5 bases between them. CDR3 length: 13 amino acids. CDR3 sequence (DNA): TGCGCCAGCAGCTTGGCAGGGTCCTACGAGCAGTACTTC. It translates to CASSLAGSYEQYF.

The chain recombines TRBV28 with TRBJ1-5; 9 bases line up with TRBD1. In germline, CDR1 is MDHEN, CDR2 SYDVKM. The ends lost 8 bases at V and 4 bases at J; junction bases unmatched: 21. The CDR3 totals 19 residues. The CDR3 loop is CASALRGRADRGGNQPQHF. The CDR3 region has the DNA TGTGCCAGCGCACTGAGGGGTAGAGCGGACAGGGGAGGGAATCAGCCCCAGCATTTT.